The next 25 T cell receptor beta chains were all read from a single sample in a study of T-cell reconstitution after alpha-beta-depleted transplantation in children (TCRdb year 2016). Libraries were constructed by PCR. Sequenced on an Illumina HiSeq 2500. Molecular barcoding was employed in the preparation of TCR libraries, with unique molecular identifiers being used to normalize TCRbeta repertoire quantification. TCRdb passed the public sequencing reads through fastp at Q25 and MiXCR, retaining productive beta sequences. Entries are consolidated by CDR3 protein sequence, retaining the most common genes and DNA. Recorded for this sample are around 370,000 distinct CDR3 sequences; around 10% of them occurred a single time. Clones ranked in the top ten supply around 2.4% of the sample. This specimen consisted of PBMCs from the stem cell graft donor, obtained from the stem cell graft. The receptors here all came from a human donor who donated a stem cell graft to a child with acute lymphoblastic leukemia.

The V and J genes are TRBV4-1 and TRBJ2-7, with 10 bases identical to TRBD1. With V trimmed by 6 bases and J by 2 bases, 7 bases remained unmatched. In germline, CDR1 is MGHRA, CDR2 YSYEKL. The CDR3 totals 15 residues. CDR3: CASSAPGQGAYEQYF. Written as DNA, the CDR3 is TGCGCCAGCAGTGCCCCCGGACAGGGGGCCTACGAGCAGTACTTC.

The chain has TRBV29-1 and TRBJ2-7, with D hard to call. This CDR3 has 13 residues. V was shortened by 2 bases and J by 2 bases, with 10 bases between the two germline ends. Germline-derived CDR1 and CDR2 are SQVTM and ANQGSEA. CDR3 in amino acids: CSVELARPYEQYF. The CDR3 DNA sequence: TGCAGCGTTGAATTGGCCCGACCCTACGAGCAGTACTTC.

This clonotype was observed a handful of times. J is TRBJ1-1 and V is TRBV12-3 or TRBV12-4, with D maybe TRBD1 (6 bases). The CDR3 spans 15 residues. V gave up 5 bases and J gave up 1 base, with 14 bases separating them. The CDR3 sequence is CASSTPGGANTEAFF. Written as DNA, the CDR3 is TGTGCCAGCAGTACCCCCGGGGGCGCGAACACTGAAGCTTTCTTT.

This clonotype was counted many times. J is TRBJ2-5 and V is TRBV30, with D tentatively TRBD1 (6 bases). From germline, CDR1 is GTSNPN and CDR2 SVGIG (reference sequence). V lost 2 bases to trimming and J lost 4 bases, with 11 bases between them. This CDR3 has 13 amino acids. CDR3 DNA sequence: TGTGCCTGGAGTCCTAAAGGGGGAGAGACCCAGTACTTC. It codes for CAWSPKGGETQYF. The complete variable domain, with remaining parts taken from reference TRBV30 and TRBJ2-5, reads SQTIHQWPATLVQPVGSPLSLECTVEGTSNPNLYWYRQAAGRGLQLLFYSVGIGQISSEVPQNLSASRPQDRQFILSSKKLLLSDSGFYLCAWSPKGGETQYFGPGTRLLVL.

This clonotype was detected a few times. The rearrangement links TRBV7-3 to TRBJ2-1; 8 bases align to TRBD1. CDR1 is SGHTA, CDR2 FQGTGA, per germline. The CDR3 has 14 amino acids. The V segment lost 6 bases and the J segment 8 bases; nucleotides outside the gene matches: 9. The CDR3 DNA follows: TGTGCCAGCAGTTCGACAGGGGTTCAAGATGAGCAGTTCTTC. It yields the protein CASSSTGVQDEQFF.

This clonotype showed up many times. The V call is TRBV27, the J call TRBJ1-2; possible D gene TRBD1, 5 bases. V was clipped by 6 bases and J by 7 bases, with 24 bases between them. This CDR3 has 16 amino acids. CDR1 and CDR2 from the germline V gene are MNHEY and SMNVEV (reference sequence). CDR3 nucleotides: TGTGCCAGCAGATCCATTGACTCAGGGTTCCCCCCTGGCTACACCTTC. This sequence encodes CASRSIDSGFPPGYTF.

CDR3 nucleotides: TGCAGTGCTAGCCCCACAGGGGGGGGGAACTATGGCTACACCTTC. Translated, it gives CSASPTGGGNYGYTF. The chain has TRBV20-1 and TRBJ1-2; 8 bases map to TRBD1. Germline CDR1 DFQATT, CDR2 SNEGSKA (reference sequence). This CDR3 contains 15 residues. The V segment lost 3 bases and the J segment 2 bases; nucleotides outside the gene matches: 8.

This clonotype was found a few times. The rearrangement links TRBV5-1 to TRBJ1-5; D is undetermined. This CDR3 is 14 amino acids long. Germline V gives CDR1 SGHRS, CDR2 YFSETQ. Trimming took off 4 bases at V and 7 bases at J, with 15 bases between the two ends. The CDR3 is CASSPYGPEQPQHF. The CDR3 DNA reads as TGCGCCAGCAGCCCATATGGACCCGAGCAGCCCCAGCATTTT. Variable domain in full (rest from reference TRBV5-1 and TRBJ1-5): KAGVTQTPRYLIKTRGQQVTLSCSPISGHRSVSWYQQTPGQGLQFLFEYFSETQRNKGNFPGRFSGRQFSNSRSEMNVSTLELGDSALYLCASSPYGPEQPQHFGDGTRLSIL.

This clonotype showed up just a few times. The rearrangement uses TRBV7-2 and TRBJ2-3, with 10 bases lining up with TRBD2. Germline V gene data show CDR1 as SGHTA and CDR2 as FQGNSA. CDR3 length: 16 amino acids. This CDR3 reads CASGLGAGGSTDTQYF. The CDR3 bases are TGTGCTTCTGGGCTTGGAGCGGGAGGGAGCACAGATACGCAGTATTTT.

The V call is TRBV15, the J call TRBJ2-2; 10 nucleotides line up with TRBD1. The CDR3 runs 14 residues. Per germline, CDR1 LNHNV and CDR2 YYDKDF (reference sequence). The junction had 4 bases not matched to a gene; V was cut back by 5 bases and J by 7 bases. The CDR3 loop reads CATSVDRGLGELFF. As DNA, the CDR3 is TGTGCCACCAGCGTCGACAGGGGGCTCGGGGAGCTGTTTTTT.

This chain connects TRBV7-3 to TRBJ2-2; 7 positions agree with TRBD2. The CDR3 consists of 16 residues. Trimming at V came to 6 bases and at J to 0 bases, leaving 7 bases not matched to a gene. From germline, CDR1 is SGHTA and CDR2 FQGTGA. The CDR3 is CASRRYSGSNTGELFF. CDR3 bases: TGTGCCAGCAGACGCTATAGCGGGTCGAACACCGGGGAGCTGTTTTTT.

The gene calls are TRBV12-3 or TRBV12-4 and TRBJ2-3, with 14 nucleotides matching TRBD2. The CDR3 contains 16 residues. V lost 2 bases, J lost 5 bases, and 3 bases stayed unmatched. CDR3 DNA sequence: TGTGCCAGCAGTTTAACCGGGACTAGCGGGAGAGATACGCAGTATTTT. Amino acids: CASSLTGTSGRDTQYF.

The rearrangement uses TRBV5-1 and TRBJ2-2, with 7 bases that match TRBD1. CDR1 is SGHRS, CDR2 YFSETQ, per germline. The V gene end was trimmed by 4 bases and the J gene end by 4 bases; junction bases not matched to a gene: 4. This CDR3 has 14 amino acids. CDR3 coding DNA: TGCGCCAGCAGCCACCCAGGGGGCACCGGGGAGCTGTTTTTT. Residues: CASSHPGGTGELFF.

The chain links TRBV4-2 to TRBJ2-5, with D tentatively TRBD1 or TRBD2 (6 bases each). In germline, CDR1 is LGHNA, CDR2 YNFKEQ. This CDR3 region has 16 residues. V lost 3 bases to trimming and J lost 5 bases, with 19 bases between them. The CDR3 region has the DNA TGTGCCAGCAGCCATAGCGCTCAGACAGGAGGGGAGACCCAGTACTTC. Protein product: CASSHSAQTGGETQYF.

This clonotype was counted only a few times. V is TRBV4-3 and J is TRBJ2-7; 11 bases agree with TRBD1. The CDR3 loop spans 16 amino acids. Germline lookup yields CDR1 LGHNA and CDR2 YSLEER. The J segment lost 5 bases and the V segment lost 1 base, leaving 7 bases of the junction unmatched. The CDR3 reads CASSQGIGTGGHEQYF. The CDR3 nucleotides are TGCGCCAGCAGCCAAGGTATAGGGACAGGGGGACACGAGCAGTACTTC.

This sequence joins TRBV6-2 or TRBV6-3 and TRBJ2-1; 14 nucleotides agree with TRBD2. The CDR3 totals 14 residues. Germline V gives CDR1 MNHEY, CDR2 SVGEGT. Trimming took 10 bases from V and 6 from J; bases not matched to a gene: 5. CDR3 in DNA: TGTGCCACCCAGACTAGCGGGAGGGCCAATGAGCAGTTCTTC. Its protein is CATQTSGRANEQFF.

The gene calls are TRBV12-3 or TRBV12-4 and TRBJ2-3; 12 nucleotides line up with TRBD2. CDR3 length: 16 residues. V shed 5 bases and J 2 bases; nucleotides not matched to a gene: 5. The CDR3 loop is CASSTRLAGDTDTQYF. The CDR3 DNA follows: TGTGCCAGCAGTACCAGACTAGCGGGAGACACAGATACGCAGTATTTT.

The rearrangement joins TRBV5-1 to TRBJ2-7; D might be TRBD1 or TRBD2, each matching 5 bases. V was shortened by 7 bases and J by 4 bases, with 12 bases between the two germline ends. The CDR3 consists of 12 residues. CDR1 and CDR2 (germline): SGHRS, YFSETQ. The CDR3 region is CASRGVLYEQYF. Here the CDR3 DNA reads TGCGCCAGCCGAGGGGTGTTATACGAGCAGTACTTC.

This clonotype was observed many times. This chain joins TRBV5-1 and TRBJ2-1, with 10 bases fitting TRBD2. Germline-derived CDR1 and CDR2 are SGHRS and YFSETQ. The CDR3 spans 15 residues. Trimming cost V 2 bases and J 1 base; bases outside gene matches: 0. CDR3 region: CASSLLAGSYNEQFF. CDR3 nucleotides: TGCGCCAGCAGCTTACTAGCGGGATCCTACAATGAGCAGTTCTTC.

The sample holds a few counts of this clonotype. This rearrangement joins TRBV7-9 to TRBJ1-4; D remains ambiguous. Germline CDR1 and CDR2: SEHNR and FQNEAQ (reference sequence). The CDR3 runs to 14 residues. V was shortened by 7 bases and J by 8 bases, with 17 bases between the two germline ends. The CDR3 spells CASTPGPLREKLFF. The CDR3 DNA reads TGTGCCAGCACCCCCGGCCCACTCCGGGAAAAACTGTTTTTT.

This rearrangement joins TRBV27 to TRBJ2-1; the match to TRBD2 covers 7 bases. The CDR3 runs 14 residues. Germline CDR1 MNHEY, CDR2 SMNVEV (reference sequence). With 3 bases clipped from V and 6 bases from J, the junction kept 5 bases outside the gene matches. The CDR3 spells CASSLWTSPNEQFF. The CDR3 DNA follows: TGTGCCAGCAGTTTGTGGACTAGTCCCAATGAGCAGTTCTTC.

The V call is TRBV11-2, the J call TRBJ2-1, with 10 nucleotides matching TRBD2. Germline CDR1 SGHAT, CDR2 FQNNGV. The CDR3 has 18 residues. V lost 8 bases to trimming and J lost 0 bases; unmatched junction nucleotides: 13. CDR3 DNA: TGTGCCAGCTCCGGACTAGCGGAGTCTTACTACTCCTACAATGAGCAGTTCTTC. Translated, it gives CASSGLAESYYSYNEQFF.

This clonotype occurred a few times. Here the CDR3 DNA reads TGTGCCAGCTCACCTACCGGGACGGAGTACTACGAGCAGTACTTC. Residues: CASSPTGTEYYEQYF. The chain employs TRBV18 and TRBJ2-7; D is perhaps TRBD1 or TRBD2 (5 bases each). Germline lookup yields CDR1 KGHSH and CDR2 LQKENI. Between the trimmed V and J ends, which lost 3 bases and 3 bases, there was a span of 15 bases. CDR3 length equals 15 residues.

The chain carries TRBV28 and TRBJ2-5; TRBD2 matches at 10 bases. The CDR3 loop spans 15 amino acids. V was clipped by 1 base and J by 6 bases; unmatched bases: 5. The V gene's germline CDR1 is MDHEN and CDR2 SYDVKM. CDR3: CASSLSSGSLKTQYF. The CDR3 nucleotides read TGTGCCAGCAGTTTATCTAGCGGGAGCTTGAAGACCCAGTACTTC.

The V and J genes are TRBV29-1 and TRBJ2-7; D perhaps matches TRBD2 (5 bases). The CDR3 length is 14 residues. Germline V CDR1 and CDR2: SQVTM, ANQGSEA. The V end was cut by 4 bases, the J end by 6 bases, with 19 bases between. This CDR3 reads CSVGGLLVSGEQYF. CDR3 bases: TGCAGCGTTGGGGGTTTGCTAGTCAGCGGCGAGCAGTACTTC.